This T cell receptor (beta chain) was profiled in a study of T cell responses to AZD1222 COVID-19 vaccine. General observations from the study: Sampling captured repertoires only after the peak T cell response. Only 5 or 6 individuals given AZD1222 were seropositive at baseline. Spike as a whole was targeted by vaccine-associated CD4 TCRs, dominant at 160-218 and 743-854. Donors were chiefly white British, with a greater number of females, and clonal diversity was perhaps underestimated.

Method: immunoSEQ multiplex PCR; TCRdb's copy keeps in-frame clones and lacks some. The data contain 130,000 to 150,000 clones, 80% to 85% of them seen just once; the ten biggest clones take up roughly 4%. The CDR3 has 13 residues. The germline V gene has CDR1 SNHLY and CDR2 FYNNEI. A word on this clone: Antigen: not known. The junction departs from germline at one end; a sequencing error may be responsible.

Sequenced material: peripheral blood, taken on day 0 of MenACWY control vaccination. The chain uses TRBV2 and TRBJ2-1; D remains unclear. The TCR comes from an adult in good health. The DNA of the CDR3 is TGTGCCAGCAGTTCCTACTCCTCCAATGAGCAGTTCTTC. It yields the protein CASSSYSSNEQFF.